This T cell receptor (beta chain) is drawn from a study of blood T cells in healthy people across ages. In this sample, this clonotype turned up a few times. The CDR3 spans 18 residues. The V end lost 3 bases, the J end lost 6 bases, and 24 bases lay between the germline ends. A second roughly 6 to 11 cycle PCR used barcoded and J-beta primers. A single record per CDR3 protein comes from TCRdb applying MiXCR to the 5' RACE reads. The table records about 800,000 distinct CDR3 sequences, 20% to 30% of them present only once. The data were also submitted as part of a second study, on T cells of mothers and their children. In that study: Donation was provided by three healthy Caucasian mothers along with their six children. Reads obtained per mother exceeded 9 million TCR beta CDR3 reads, with about 3 million obtained per child. Among related mother-child pairs, overlap was slightly higher than in unrelated pairs, though not significantly.

The sample consisted of blood. V is TRBV12-3 or TRBV12-4 and J is TRBJ1-5; a possible D gene is TRBD1 (5 bases). This TCR was sampled from a boy aged 5-17 years in good health. The CDR3, as DNA: TGTGCCAGCAGTTTTGGGCCGGGCAGATTTATTAGGGGTCAGCCCCAGCATTTT. It translates to CASSFGPGRFIRGQPQHF.